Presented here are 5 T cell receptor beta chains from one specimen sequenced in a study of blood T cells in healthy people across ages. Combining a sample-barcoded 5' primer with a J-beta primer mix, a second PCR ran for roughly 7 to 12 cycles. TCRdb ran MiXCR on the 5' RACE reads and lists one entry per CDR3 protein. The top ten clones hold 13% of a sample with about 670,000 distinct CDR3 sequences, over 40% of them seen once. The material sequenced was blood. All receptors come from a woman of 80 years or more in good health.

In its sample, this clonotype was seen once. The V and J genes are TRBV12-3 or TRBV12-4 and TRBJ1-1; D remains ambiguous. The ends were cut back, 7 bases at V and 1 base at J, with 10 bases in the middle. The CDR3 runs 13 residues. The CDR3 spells CASNVGGNTEAFF. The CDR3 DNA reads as TGTGCCAGCAACGTGGGCGGGAACACTGAAGCTTTCTTT.

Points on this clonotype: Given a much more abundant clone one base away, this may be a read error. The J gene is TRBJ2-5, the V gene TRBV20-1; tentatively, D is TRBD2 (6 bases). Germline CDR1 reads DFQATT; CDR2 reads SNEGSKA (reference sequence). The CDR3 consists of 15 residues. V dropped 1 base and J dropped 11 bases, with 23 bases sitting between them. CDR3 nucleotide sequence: TGCAGTGCTAGAGTTTTGGGACTGGATAACAATGAGCAGTACTTC. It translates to CSARVLGLDNNEQYF.

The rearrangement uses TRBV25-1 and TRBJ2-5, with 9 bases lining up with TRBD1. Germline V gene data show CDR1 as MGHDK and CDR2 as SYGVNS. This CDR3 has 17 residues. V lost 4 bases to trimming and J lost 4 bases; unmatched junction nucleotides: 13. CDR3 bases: TGTGCCAGCAGTGTGCCCCGGGGGACAGGGTCTTCAGAGACCCAGTACTTC. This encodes CASSVPRGTGSSETQYF. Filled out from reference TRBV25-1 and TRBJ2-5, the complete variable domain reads EADIYQTPRYLVIGTGKKITLECSQTMGHDKMYWYQQDPGMELHLIHYSYGVNSTEKGDLSSESTVSRIRTEHFPLTLESARPSHTSQYLCASSVPRGTGSSETQYFGPGTRLLVL.

As DNA, the CDR3 is TGTGCCAGCAGCCCCCTACCGGGACTAGCGGGGAATAATGAGCAGTTCTTC. This translates into CASSPLPGLAGNNEQFF. V usage is TRBV4-2 and J usage is TRBJ2-1; the match to TRBD2 covers 13 bases. Trimming removed 4 bases from V and 7 bases from J; junction bases left unmatched: 10. The CDR3 contains 17 residues. Germline CDR1 reads LGHNA; CDR2 reads YNFKEQ.

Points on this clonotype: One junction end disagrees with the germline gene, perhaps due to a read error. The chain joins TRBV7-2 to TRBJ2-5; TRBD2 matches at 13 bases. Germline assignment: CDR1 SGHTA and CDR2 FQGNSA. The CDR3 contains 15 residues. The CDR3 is CASSLVLAGGSEQYF. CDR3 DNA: TGCGCCAGCAGCTTGGTACTAGCGGGGGGGAGTGAGCAGTACTTC.